What follows is one T cell receptor (beta chain) and its context. Its antigen is not identified. Germline lookup yields CDR1 LNHNV and CDR2 YYDKDF (reference sequence). J was trimmed by 0 bases and V by 4 bases; bases with no gene match: 1. This CDR3 has 14 residues. The sample comes from a study of PD-1 blockade in classical Hodgkin lymphoma. With no exception, relapse followed autologous stem cell transplantation in all patients, and brentuximab vedotin exposure varied. Starting with thawed PBMCs, CD4+ T cells were purified by magnetic negative selection. Study conclusions and caveats: The study found that TCR diversity rose significantly by C4D1 in CD4+ but not CD8+ cells.

Here immunoSEQ multiplex PCR was the method, and the copy in TCRdb shows in-frame clones only, minus some. The profile covers approximately 10,000 clones, with 60% to 80% appearing a single time and less than 5% taken by the ten largest. The receptor was derived from a human donor with classical Hodgkin lymphoma. The material was CD4+ T cells from blood, obtained at baseline. V usage is TRBV15 and J usage is TRBJ1-1, with TRBD1 identical over 8 bases. The CDR3 region has the DNA TGTGCCACCAGCACAGGGGGCATGAACACTGAAGCTTTCTTT. Amino acid sequence: CATSTGGMNTEAFF. The full variable domain, its missing parts supplied by reference TRBV15 and TRBJ1-1, is DAMVIQNPRYQVTQFGKPVTLSCSQTLNHNVMYWYQQKSSQAPKLLFHYYDKDFNNEADTPDNFQSRRPNTSFCFLDIRSPGLGDTAMYLCATSTGGMNTEAFFGQGTRLTVV.